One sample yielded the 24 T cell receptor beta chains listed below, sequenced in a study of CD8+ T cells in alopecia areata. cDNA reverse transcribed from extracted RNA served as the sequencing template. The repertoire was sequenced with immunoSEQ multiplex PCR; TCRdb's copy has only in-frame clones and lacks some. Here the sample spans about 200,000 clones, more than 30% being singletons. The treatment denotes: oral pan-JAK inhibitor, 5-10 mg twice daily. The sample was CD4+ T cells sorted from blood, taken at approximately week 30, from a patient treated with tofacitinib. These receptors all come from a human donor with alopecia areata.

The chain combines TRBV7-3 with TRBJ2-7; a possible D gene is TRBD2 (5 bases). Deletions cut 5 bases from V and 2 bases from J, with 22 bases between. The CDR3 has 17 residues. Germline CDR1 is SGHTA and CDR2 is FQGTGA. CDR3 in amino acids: CASSPPPGGLGPYEQYF. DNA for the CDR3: TGTGCCAGCAGCCCCCCACCCGGCGGACTTGGTCCCTACGAGCAGTACTTC. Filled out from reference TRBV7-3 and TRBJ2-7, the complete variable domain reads GAGVSQTPSNKVTEKGKYVELRCDPISGHTALYWYRQSLGQGPEFLIYFQGTGAADDSGLPNDRFFAVRPEGSVSTLKIQRTERGDSAVYLCASSPPPGGLGPYEQYFGPGTRLTVT.

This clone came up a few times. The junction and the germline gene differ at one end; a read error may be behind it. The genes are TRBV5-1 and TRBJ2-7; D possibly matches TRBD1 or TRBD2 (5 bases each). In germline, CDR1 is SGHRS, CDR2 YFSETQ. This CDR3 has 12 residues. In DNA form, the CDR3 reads TGCGCCAGCAGGTTGGGGGCCTACGAGCAGTACTTC. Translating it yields CASRLGAYEQYF.

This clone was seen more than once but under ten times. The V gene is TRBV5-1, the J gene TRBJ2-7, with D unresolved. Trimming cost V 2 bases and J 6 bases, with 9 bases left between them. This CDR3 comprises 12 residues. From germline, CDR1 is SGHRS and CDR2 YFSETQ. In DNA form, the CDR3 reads TGCGCCAGCAGCTTACCCTCATTCGAGCAGTACTTC. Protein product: CASSLPSFEQYF.

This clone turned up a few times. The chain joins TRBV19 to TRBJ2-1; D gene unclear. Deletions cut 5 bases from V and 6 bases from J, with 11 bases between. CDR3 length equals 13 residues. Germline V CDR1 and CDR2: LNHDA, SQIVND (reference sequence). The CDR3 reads CASSELNGNEQFF. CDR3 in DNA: TGTGCCAGTAGTGAACTAAACGGCAATGAGCAGTTCTTC.

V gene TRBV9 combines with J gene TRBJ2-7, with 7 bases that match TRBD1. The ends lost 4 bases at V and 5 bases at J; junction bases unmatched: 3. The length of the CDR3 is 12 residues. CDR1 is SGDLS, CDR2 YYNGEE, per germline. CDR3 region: CASSMDRHEQYF. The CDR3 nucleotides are TGTGCCAGCAGCATGGACAGGCACGAGCAGTACTTC. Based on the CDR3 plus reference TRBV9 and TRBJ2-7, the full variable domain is DSGVTQTPKHLITATGQRVTLRCSPRSGDLSVYWYQQSLDQGLQFLIQYYNGEERAKGNILERFSAQQFPDLHSELNLSSLELGDSALYFCASSMDRHEQYFGPGTRLTVT.

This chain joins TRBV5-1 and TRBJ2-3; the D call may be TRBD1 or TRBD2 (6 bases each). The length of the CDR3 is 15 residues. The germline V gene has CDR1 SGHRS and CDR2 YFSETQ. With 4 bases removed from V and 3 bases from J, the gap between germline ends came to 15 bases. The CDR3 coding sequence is TGCGCCAGCAGCCTCGAAGGGGGGTGGACAGATACGCAGTATTTT. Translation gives CASSLEGGWTDTQYF.

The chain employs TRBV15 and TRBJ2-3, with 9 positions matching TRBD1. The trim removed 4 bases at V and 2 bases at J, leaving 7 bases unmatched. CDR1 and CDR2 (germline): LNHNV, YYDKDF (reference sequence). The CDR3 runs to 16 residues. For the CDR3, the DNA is TGTGCCACCAGCATCACCGGGACAGGGAACACAGATACGCAGTATTTT. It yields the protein CATSITGTGNTDTQYF.

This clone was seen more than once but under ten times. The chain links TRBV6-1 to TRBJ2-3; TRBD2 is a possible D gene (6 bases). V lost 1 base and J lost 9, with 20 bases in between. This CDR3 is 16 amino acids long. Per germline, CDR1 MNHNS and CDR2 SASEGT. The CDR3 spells CASSEGRRGSQGTQYF. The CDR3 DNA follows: TGTGCCAGCAGTGAAGGGAGGAGGGGATCGCAAGGAACGCAGTATTTT.

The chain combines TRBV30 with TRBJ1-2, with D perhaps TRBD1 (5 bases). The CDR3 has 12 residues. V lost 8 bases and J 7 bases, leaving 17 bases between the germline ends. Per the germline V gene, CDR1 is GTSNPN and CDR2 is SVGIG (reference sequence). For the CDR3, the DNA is TGTGCCACTGGAGGGGACTTTGGTGGCTACACCTTC. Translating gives CATGGDFGGYTF.

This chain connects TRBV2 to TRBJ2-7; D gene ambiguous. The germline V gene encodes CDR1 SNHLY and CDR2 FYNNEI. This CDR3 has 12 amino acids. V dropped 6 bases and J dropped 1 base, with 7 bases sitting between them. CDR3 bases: TGTGCCAGCAGGACCGATTCCTACGAGCAGTACTTC. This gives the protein CASRTDSYEQYF.

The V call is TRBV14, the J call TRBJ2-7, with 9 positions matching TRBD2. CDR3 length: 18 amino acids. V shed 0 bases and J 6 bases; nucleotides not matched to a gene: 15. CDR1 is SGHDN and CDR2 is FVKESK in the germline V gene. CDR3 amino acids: CASSQERASAGGPGEQYF. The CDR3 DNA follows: TGTGCCAGCAGCCAAGAGCGGGCAAGCGCGGGGGGGCCTGGCGAGCAGTACTTC. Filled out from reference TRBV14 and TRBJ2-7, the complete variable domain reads EAGVTQFPSHSVIEKGQTVTLRCDPISGHDNLYWYRRVMGKEIKFLLHFVKESKQDESGMPNNRFLAERTGGTYSTLKVQPAELEDSGVYFCASSQERASAGGPGEQYFGPGTRLTVT.

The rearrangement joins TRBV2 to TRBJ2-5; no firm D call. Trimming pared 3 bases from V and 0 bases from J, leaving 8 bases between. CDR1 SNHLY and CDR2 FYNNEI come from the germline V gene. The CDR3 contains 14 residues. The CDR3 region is CASSETVYQETQYF. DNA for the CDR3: TGTGCCAGCAGTGAGACTGTGTACCAAGAGACCCAGTACTTC. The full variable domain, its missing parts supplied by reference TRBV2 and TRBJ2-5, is EPEVTQTPSHQVTQMGQEVILRCVPISNHLYFYWYRQILGQKVEFLVSFYNNEISEKSEIFDDQFSVERPDGSNFTLKIRSTKLEDSAMYFCASSETVYQETQYFGPGTRLLVL.

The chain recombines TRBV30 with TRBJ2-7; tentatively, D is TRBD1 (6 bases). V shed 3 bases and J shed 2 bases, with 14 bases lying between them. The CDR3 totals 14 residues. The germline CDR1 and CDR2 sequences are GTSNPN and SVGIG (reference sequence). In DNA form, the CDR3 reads TGTGCCTGGAGACGAAACGGACAGACCTACGAGCAGTACTTC. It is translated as CAWRRNGQTYEQYF. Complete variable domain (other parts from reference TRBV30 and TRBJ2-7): SQTIHQWPATLVQPVGSPLSLECTVEGTSNPNLYWYRQAAGRGLQLLFYSVGIGQISSEVPQNLSASRPQDRQFILSSKKLLLSDSGFYLCAWRRNGQTYEQYFGPGTRLTVT.

Here the CDR3 reads CASSTDADTQYF. In DNA, the CDR3 is TGTGCCAGCAGTACCGACGCAGATACGCAGTATTTT. V is TRBV6-6 and J is TRBJ2-3, with D unresolved. The CDR3 consists of 12 residues. The ends were cut back, 5 bases at V and 4 bases at J, with 7 bases in the middle. Per germline, CDR1 MNHNY and CDR2 SVGAGI (reference sequence).

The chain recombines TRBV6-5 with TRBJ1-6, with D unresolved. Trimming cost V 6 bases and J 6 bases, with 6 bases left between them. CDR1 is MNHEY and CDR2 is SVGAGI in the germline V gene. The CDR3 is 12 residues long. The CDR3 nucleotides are TGTGCCAGCAGGGATGTTAATTCACCCCTCCACTTT. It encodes CASRDVNSPLHF.

CDR3 nucleotides: TGTGCCAGCGCATTAGGATCCGGGACAGCCAATTCACCCCTCCACTTT. Its protein is CASALGSGTANSPLHF. The rearrangement links TRBV11-1 to TRBJ1-6, with 7 nucleotides matching TRBD1. The CDR3 spans 16 residues. V was pared by 8 bases and J by 7 bases, with 14 bases of the junction left unmatched. Germline V CDR1 and CDR2: SGHAT, FQDESV (reference sequence).

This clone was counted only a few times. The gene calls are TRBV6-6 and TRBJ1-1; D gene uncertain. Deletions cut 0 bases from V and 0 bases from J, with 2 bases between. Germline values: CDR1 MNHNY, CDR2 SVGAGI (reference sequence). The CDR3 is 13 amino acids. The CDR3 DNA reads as TGTGCCAGCAGTTACTCGGTGAACACTGAAGCTTTCTTT. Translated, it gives CASSYSVNTEAFF.

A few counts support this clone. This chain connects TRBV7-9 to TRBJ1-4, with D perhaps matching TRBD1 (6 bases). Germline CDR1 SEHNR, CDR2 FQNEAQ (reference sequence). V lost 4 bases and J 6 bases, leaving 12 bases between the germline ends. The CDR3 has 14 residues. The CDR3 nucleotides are TGTGCCAGCAGCTACACAGGGTGGGATGAAAAACTGTTTTTT. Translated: CASSYTGWDEKLFF.

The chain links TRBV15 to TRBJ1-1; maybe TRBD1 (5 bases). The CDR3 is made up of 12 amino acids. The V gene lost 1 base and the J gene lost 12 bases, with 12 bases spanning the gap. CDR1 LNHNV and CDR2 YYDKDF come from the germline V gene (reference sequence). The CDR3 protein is CATSRGGEGSFF. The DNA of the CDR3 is TGTGCCACCAGCAGAGGAGGGGAGGGTTCTTTCTTT. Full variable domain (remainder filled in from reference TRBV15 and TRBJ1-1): DAMVIQNPRYQVTQFGKPVTLSCSQTLNHNVMYWYQQKSSQAPKLLFHYYDKDFNNEADTPDNFQSRRPNTSFCFLDIRSPGLGDTAMYLCATSRGGEGSFFGQGTRLTVV.

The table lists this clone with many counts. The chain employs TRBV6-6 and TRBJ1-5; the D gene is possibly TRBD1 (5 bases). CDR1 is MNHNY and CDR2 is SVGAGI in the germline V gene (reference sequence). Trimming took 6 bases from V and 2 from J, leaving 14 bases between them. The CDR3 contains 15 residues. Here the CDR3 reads CASRGVQAGNQPQHF. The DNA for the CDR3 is TGTGCCAGCAGGGGAGTACAGGCCGGCAATCAGCCCCAGCATTTT.

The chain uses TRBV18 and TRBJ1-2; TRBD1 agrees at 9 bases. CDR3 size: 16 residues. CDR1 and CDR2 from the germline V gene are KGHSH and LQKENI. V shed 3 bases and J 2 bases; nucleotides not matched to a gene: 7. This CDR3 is CASSPGTGRYNYGYTF. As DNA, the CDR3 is TGTGCCAGCTCACCGGGGACAGGGAGGTACAACTATGGCTACACCTTC.

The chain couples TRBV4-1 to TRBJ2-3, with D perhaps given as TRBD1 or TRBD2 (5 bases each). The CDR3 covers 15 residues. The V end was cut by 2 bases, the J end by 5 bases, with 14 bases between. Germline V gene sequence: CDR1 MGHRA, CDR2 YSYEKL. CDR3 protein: CASSQWSIGGDTQYF. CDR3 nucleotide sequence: TGCGCCAGCAGCCAATGGTCCATTGGGGGAGATACGCAGTATTTT.

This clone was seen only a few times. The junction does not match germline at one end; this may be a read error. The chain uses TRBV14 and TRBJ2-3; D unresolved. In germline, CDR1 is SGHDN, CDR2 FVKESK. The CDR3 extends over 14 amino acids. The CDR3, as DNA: TGTGCCAGCAGTCAAGATGGGTTCACAGATACGCAGTATTTT. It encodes CASSQDGFTDTQYF.

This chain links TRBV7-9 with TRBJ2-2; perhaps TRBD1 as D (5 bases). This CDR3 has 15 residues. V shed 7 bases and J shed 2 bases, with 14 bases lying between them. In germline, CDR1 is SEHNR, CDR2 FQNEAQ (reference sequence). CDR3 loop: CASTLRQRNTGELFF. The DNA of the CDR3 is TGTGCCAGCACCTTGAGACAGAGAAACACCGGGGAGCTGTTTTTT.